This TCR beta chain was obtained from a study of T-cell reconstitution after alpha-beta-depleted transplantation in children. This clonotype was counted ten times or more. Antigen specificity is unknown. The TCRbeta library was prepared with unique molecular identifiers. TCRdb called the PCR reads again in MiXCR, with one record for every CDR3 protein. This sample has 330,000 or so distinct CDR3 sequences, with roughly a tenth found just once. The CDR3 spans 13 residues. The junction had 0 bases not matched to a gene; V was cut back by 1 base and J by 5 bases. The germline CDR1 and CDR2 sequences are SGHRS and YFSETQ. Findings and limits, study-wide: At day 60, the high TCRbeta diversity found in some patients originated from recipient T cells and thymic progenitors that had survived. Several hundred expanded graft clones reportedly were the source of alpha-beta T cells about two months after transplant. Once a year had passed after transplant, T-cell counts and diversity came mostly from newly produced T cells.

This material consisted of PBMCs, taken before TCRalphabeta/CD19-depleted stem cell transplant. The TCR was taken from a boy less than two years old with acute myeloid leukemia, due to receive a stem cell transplant. This chain links TRBV5-1 with TRBJ2-1; 7 bases map to TRBD2. CDR3 in DNA: TGCGCCAGCAGCTTGCGGGGGGACAATGAGCAGTTCTTC. Amino acids: CASSLRGDNEQFF.